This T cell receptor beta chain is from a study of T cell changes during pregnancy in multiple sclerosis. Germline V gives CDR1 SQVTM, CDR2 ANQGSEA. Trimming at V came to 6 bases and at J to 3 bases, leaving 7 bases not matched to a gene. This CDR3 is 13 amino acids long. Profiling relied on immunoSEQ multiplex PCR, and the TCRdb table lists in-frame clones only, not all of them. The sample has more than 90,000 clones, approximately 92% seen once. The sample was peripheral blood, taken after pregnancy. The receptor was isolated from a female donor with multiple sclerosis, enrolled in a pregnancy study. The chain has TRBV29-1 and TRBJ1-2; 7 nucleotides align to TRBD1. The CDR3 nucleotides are TGCAGCGTGGAGACAGGGAGTTACTATGGCTACACCTTC. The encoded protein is CSVETGSYYGYTF.